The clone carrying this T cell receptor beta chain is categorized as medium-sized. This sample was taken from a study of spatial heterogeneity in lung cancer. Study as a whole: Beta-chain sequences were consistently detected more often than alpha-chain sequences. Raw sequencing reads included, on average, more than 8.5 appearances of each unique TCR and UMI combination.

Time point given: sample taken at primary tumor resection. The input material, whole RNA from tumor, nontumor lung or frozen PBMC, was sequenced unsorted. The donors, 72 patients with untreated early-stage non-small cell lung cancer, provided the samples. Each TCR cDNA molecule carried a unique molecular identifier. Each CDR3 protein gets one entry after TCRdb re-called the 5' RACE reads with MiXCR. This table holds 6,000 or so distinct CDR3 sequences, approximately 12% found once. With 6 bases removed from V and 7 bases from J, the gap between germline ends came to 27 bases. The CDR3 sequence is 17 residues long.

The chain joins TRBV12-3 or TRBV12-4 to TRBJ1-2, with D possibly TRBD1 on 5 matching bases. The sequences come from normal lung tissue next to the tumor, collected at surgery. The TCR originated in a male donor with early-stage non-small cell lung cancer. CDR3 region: CASSPFAGTSRGGGYTF. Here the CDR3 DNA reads TGTGCCAGCAGCCCCTTCGCGGGGACCTCGAGGGGTGGTGGCTACACCTTC.